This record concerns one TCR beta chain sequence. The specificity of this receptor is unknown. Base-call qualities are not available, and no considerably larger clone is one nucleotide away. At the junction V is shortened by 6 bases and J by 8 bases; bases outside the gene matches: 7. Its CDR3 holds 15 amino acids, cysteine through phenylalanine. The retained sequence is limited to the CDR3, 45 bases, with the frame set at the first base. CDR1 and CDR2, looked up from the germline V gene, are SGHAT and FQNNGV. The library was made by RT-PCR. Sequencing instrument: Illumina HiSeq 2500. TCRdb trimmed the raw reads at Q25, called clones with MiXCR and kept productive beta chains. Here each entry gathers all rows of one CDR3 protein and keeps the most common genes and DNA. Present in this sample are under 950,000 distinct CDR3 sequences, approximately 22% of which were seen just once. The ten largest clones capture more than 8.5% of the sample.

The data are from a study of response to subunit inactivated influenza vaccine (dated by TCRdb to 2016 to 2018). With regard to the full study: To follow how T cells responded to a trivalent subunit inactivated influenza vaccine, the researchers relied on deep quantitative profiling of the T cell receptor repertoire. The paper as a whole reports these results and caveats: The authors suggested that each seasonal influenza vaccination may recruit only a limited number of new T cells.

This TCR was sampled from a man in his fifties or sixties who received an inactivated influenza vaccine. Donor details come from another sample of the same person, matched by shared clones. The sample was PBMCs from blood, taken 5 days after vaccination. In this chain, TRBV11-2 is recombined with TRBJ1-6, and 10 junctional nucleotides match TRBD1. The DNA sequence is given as TGTGCCAGCAGACCCCCGGGACAGGGGTATTCACCCCTCCACTTT. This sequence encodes CASRPPGQGYSPLHF. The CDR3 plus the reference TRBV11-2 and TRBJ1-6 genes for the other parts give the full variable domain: EAGVAQSPRYKIIEKRQSVAFWCNPISGHATLYWYQQILGQGPKLLIQFQNNGVVDDSQLPKDRFSAERLKGVDSTLKIQPAKLEDSAVYLCASRPPGQGYSPLHFGNGTRLTVT.